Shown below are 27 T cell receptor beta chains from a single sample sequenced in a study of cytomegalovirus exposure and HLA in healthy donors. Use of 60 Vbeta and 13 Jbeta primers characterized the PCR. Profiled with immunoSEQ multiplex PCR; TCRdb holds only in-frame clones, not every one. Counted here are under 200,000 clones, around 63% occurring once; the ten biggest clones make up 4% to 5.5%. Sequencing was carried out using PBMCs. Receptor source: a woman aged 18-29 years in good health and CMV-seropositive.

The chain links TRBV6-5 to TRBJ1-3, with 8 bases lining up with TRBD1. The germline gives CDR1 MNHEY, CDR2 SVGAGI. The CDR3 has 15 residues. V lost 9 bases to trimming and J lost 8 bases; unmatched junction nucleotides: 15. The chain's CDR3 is CASRSPQTGVDTIYF. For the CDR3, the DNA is TGTGCCAGTCGAAGTCCCCAGACAGGGGTGGACACCATATATTTT.

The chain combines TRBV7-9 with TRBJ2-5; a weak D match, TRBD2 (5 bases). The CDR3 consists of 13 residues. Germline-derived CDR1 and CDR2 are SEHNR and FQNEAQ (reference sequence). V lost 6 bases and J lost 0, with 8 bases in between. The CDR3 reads CASRRADQETQYF. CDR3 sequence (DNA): TGTGCCAGCAGGCGGGCGGACCAAGAGACCCAGTACTTC.

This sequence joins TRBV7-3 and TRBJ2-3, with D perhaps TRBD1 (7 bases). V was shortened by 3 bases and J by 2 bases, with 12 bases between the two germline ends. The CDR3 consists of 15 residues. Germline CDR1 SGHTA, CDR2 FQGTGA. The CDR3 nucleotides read TGTGCCAGCAGCTTTGGAGGGGGCCACACAGATACGCAGTATTTT. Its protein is CASSFGGGHTDTQYF.

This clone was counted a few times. CDR3 DNA sequence: TGCGCCAGCAGCCAAGGTCCGGGACAGCGGAACACTGAAGCTTTCTTT. Translated, it gives CASSQGPGQRNTEAFF. This chain joins TRBV4-3 and TRBJ1-1; 7 bases are shared with TRBD1. The CDR3 consists of 16 residues. J lost 1 base, V lost 1 base, and 6 bases had no gene match. Germline V gives CDR1 LGHNA, CDR2 YSLEER.

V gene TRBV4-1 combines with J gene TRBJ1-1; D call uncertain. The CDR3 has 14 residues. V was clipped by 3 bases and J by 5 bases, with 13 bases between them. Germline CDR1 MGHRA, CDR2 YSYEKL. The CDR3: CASSHSFTGTEAFF. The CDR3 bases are TGCGCCAGCAGCCATTCATTCACGGGGACTGAAGCTTTCTTT.

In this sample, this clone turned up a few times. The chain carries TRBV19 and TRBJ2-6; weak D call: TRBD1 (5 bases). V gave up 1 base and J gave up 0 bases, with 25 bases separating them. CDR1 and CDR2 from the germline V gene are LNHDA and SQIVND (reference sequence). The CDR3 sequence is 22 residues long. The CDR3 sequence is CASSIVPDSLRGRFSGANVLTF. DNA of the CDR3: TGTGCCAGTAGTATAGTCCCCGACAGCCTAAGGGGCCGGTTCTCTGGGGCCAACGTCCTGACTTTC.

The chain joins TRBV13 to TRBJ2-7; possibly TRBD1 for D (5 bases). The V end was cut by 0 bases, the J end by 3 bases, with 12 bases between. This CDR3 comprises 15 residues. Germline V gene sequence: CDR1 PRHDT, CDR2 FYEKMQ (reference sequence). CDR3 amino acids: CASSLGRQGGYEQYF. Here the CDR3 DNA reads TGTGCCAGCAGCTTAGGCCGGCAGGGTGGCTACGAGCAGTACTTC.

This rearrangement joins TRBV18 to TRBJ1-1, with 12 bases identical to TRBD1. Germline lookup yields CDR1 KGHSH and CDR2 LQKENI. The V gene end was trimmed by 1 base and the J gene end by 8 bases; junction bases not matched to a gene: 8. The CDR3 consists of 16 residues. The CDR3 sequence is CASSPLPGTGGSEAFF. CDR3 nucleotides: TGTGCCAGCTCACCACTTCCCGGGACAGGGGGCTCGGAAGCTTTCTTT.

CDR3 DNA: TGTGCCAGCAGTGAAAATTGGCGGAACTATGGCTACACCTTC. As protein: CASSENWRNYGYTF. The chain couples TRBV6-1 to TRBJ1-2; D unresolved. The germline V gene has CDR1 MNHNS and CDR2 SASEGT. Trimming stripped 2 bases from V and 2 bases from J, with 9 bases between. The CDR3 totals 14 residues.

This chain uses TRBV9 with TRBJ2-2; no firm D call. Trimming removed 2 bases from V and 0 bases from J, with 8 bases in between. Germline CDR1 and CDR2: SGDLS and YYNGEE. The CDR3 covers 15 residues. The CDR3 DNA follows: TGTGCCAGCAGCGTCCAGACTTCGAACACCGGGGAGCTGTTTTTT. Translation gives CASSVQTSNTGELFF.

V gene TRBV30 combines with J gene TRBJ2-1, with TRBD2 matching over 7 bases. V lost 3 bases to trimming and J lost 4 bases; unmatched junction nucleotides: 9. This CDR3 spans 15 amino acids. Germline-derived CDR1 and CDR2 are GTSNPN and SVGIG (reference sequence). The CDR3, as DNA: TGTGCCTGGAGCCCACTAGCGCGGATTTACAATGAGCAGTTCTTC. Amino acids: CAWSPLARIYNEQFF.

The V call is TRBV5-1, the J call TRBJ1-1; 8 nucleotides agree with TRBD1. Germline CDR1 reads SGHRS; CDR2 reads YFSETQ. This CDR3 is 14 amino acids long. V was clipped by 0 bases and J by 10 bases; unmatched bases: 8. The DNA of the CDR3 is TGCGCCAGCAGCTTGGAAGCAGGGGGCTTTGGAGCTTTCTTT. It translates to CASSLEAGGFGAFF.

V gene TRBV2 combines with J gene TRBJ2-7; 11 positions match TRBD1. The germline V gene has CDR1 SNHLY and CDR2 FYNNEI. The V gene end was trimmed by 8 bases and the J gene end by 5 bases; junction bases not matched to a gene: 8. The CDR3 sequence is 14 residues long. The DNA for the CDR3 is TGTGCCAGCCGACTCAGGGACAGGGGGAACGAGCAGTACTTC. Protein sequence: CASRLRDRGNEQYF.

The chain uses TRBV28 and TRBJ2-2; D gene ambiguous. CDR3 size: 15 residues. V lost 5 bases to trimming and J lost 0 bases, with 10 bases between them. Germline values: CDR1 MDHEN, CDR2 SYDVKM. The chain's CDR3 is CASSPLLANTGELFF. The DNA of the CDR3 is TGTGCCAGCAGTCCCCTTCTAGCGAACACCGGGGAGCTGTTTTTT.

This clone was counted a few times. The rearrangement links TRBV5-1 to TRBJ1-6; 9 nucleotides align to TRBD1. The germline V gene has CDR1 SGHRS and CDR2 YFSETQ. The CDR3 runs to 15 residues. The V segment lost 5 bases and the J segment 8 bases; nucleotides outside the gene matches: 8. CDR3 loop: CASSYGTGRDSPLHF. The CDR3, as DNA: TGCGCCAGCAGTTATGGGACAGGGAGGGATTCACCCCTCCACTTT.

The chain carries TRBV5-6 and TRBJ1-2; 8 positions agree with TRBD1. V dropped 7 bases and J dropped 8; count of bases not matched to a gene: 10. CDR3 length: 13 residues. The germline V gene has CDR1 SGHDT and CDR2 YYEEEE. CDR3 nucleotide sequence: TGTGCCAGCCACTACGGACAGGGTCGGGGCTACACCTTC. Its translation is CASHYGQGRGYTF.

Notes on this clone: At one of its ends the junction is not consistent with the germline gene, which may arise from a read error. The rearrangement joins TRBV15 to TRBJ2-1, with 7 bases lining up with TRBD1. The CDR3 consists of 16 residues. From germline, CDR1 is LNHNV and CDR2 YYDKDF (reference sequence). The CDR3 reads CATSGDARDRKNEQFF. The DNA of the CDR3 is TGTGCCACCAGCGGAGATGCGAGGGACAGAAAGAATGAGCAGTTCTTC.

CDR3 region: CASTPQGALGGYTF. CDR3 coding DNA: TGTGCCAGCACCCCACAGGGGGCATTGGGAGGCTACACCTTC. The chain carries TRBV28 and TRBJ1-2, with TRBD1 matching over 9 bases. CDR1 MDHEN and CDR2 SYDVKM come from the germline V gene. With V trimmed by 7 bases and J by 8 bases, 11 bases remained unmatched. The CDR3 is made up of 14 amino acids.

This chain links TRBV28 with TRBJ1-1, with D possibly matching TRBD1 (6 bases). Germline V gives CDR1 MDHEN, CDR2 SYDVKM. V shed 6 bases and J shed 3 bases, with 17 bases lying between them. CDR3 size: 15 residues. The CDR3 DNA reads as TGTGCCAGCAGGAGGGGGGGCGCGTTGCACACTGAAGCTTTCTTT. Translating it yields CASRRGGALHTEAFF. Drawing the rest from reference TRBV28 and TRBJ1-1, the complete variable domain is DVKVTQSSRYLVKRTGEKVFLECVQDMDHENMFWYRQDPGLGLRLIYFSYDVKMKEKGDIPEGYSVSREKKERFSLILESASTNQTSMYLCASRRGGALHTEAFFGQGTRLTVV.

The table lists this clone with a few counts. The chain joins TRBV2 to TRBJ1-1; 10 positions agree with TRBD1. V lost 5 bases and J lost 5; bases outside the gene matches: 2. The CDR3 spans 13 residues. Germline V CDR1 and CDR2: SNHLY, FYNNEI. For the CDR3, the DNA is TGTGCCAGCAGTCGGGACAGGGGAACTGAAGCTTTCTTT. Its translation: CASSRDRGTEAFF. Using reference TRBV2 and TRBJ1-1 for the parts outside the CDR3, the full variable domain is EPEVTQTPSHQVTQMGQEVILRCVPISNHLYFYWYRQILGQKVEFLVSFYNNEISEKSEIFDDQFSVERPDGSNFTLKIRSTKLEDSAMYFCASSRDRGTEAFFGQGTRLTVV.

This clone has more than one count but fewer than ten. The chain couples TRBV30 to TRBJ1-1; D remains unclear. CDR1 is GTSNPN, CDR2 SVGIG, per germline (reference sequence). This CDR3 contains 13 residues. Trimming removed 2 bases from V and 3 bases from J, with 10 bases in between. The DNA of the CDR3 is TGTGCCTGGAGTCTCCAATCGGACACTGAAGCTTTCTTT. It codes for CAWSLQSDTEAFF.

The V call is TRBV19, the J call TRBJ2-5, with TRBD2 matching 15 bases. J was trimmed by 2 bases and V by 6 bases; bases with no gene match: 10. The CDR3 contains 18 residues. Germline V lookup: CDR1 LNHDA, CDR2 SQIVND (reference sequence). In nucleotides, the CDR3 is TGTGCCAGTAGAGGGGTACACGGGACTAGCGGGGGGCAAGAGACCCAGTACTTC. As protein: CASRGVHGTSGGQETQYF.

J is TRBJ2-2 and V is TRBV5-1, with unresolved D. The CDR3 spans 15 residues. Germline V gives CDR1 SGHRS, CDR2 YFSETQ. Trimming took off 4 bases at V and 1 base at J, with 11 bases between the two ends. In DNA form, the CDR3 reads TGCGCCAGCAGCCCCTTATCGGGGAACACCGGGGAGCTGTTTTTT. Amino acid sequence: CASSPLSGNTGELFF.

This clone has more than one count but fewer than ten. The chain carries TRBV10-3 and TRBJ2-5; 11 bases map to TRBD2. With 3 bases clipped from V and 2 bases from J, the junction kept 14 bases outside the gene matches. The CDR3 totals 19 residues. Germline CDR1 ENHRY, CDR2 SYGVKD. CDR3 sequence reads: CAISDLDLAGGISQETQYF. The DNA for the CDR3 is TGTGCCATCAGTGATCTCGATCTAGCGGGGGGAATCTCACAAGAGACCCAGTACTTC.

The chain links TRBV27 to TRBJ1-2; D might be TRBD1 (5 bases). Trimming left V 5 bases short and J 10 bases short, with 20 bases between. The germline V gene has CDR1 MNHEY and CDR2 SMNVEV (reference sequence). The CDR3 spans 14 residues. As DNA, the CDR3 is TGTGCCAGCAGTCTCCTTAATAGACAGTCCCCCTACACCTTC. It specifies CASSLLNRQSPYTF.

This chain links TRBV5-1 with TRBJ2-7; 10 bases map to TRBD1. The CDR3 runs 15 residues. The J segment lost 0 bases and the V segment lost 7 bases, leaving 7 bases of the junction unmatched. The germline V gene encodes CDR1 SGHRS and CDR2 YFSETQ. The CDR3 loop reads CASRQGARASYEQYF. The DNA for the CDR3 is TGCGCCAGCCGACAGGGGGCTCGAGCCTCCTACGAGCAGTACTTC.

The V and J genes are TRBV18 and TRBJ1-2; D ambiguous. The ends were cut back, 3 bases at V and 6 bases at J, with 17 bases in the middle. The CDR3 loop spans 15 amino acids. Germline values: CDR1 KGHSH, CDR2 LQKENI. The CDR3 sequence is CASSPNTDFTNGYTF. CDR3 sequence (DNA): TGTGCCAGCTCACCTAATACGGACTTTACGAATGGCTACACCTTC.